The 30 T cell receptor beta chains given below trace back to one sample, sequenced in a study of early T cells in non-severe SARS-CoV-2 infection. One entry per CDR3 protein results from TCRdb running MiXCR on the 5' RACE reads. The sample lists tens of thousands of distinct CDR3 sequences, 9.5% to 13% occurring once. The sequencing sample was made of whole blood. The receptors were gathered from an adult who was a healthcare worker with PCR-confirmed SARS-CoV-2 infection or an uninfected control (not recorded which).

This clonotype has just a few counts. CDR3 nucleotides: TGTGCCAGCTCACCTCTCAGGGCGGAGACCCAGTACTTC. Translating it yields CASSPLRAETQYF. This chain links TRBV18 with TRBJ2-5, with a tentative D call TRBD1 (5 bases). The CDR3 extends over 13 amino acids. Germline V CDR1 and CDR2: KGHSH, LQKENI. V shed 3 bases and J shed 5 bases, with 10 bases lying between them.

The chain has TRBV30 and TRBJ2-2; the D is unclear. The CDR3 has 14 amino acids. In germline, CDR1 is GTSNPN, CDR2 SVGIG (reference sequence). Trimming shortened V by 4 bases and J by 2 bases, and 11 bases separated the two germline ends. The CDR3: CAWKRTDNTGELFF. In nucleotides, the CDR3 is TGTGCCTGGAAACGGACGGATAACACCGGGGAGCTGTTTTTT.

This clonotype was seen a handful of times. The J gene is TRBJ2-3, the V gene TRBV5-1, with unresolved D. Germline values: CDR1 SGHRS, CDR2 YFSETQ. V was cut by 0 bases and J by 9 bases, with 14 bases left in between. This CDR3 region has 14 residues. In DNA, the CDR3 is TGCGCCAGCAGCTTGGGGGCGGAGAGCCGAACGCAGTATTTT. Amino acids: CASSLGAESRTQYF.

There are many counts of this clonotype. The chain recombines TRBV10-3 with TRBJ1-1; the D gene is possibly TRBD1 (6 bases). The V end was cut by 4 bases, the J end by 2 bases, with 11 bases between. The CDR3 is 14 residues long. Germline V lookup: CDR1 ENHRY, CDR2 SYGVKD. This CDR3 is CAISGAGDNTEAFF. The CDR3 DNA reads TGTGCCATCAGTGGGGCAGGGGATAACACTGAAGCTTTCTTT.

This clonotype has at least ten counts. The rearrangement joins TRBV12-3 or TRBV12-4 to TRBJ1-2, with D unclear. V was trimmed by 1 base and J by 4 bases, leaving 13 bases between them. This CDR3 spans 15 amino acids. The CDR3 DNA reads as TGTGCCAGCAGTTTAGGCCCAGCGGGGTCCTATGGCTACACCTTC. Its translation is CASSLGPAGSYGYTF.

The CDR3: CASSSDRVYEQYF. The CDR3 DNA reads as TGTGCCAGCAGCTCGGACAGGGTTTACGAGCAGTACTTC. The chain uses TRBV27 and TRBJ2-7; 8 nucleotides align to TRBD1. Germline V CDR1 and CDR2: MNHEY, SMNVEV (reference sequence). The CDR3 runs to 13 residues. Losses at the gene ends were 6 bases for V and 4 bases for J; bases not matched to a gene: 5.

This clonotype has only a few counts. This chain links TRBV12-3 or TRBV12-4 with TRBJ2-2; a possible D gene is TRBD1 (6 bases). The CDR3 is 17 residues long. V lost 5 bases to trimming and J lost 2 bases, with 18 bases between them. CDR3 in DNA: TGTGCCAGCAGTCCACGCTCGACAGGACTTAACACCGGGGAGCTGTTTTTT. Amino acid sequence: CASSPRSTGLNTGELFF.

This clonotype turned up a few times. The V and J genes are TRBV5-1 and TRBJ2-2; D not resolved. CDR1 and CDR2 from the germline V gene are SGHRS and YFSETQ. There are 13 residues in the CDR3. Trimming pared 5 bases from V and 4 bases from J, leaving 9 bases between. DNA for the CDR3: TGCGCCAGCAGTTCAGACGGCACCGGGGAGCTGTTTTTT. This sequence encodes CASSSDGTGELFF.

V gene TRBV7-2 combines with J gene TRBJ2-7; D tentatively reads TRBD1 or TRBD2 (5 bases each). CDR1 is SGHTA and CDR2 is FQGNSA in the germline V gene. The CDR3 runs to 14 residues. Trimming left V 3 bases short and J 2 bases short, with 11 bases between. The chain's CDR3 is CASSLRGNAYEQYF. CDR3 sequence (DNA): TGTGCCAGCAGCTTGAGGGGTAACGCCTACGAGCAGTACTTC.

The genes are TRBV29-1 and TRBJ2-7, with D possibly matching TRBD1 (6 bases). The V gene lost 7 bases and the J gene lost 6 bases, with 13 bases spanning the gap. The germline V gene encodes CDR1 SQVTM and CDR2 ANQGSEA. This CDR3 is built from 11 residues. The CDR3 protein is CSASQGGEQYF. The CDR3 DNA sequence: TGCAGCGCTTCACAGGGCGGCGAGCAGTACTTC.

This clonotype was observed many times. The J gene is TRBJ2-7, the V gene TRBV11-1, with 10 nucleotides matching TRBD2. The ends lost 5 bases at V and 0 bases at J; junction bases unmatched: 4. CDR3 length equals 15 residues. Per the germline V gene, CDR1 is SGHAT and CDR2 is FQDESV (reference sequence). CDR3 loop: CASSRTSGNSYEQYF. DNA for the CDR3: TGTGCCAGCAGCCGGACTAGCGGAAACTCCTACGAGCAGTACTTC.

The table lists this clonotype with many counts. V is TRBV28 and J is TRBJ2-5; D is possibly TRBD2 (6 bases). This CDR3 region has 13 residues. Per the germline V gene, CDR1 is MDHEN and CDR2 is SYDVKM. The ends were cut back, 4 bases at V and 5 bases at J, with 11 bases in the middle. In DNA, the CDR3 is TGTGCCAGCAGTTCCCCGGGAGTTGAGACCCAGTACTTC. The encoded protein is CASSSPGVETQYF.

In its sample, this clonotype was seen many times. The rearrangement links TRBV2 to TRBJ1-1; 7 nucleotides align to TRBD1. The CDR3 sequence is 13 residues long. Trimming cost V 6 bases and J 1 base; bases outside gene matches: 2. Germline V lookup: CDR1 SNHLY, CDR2 FYNNEI. CDR3 nucleotides: TGTGCCAGCAGGGGGACAGAGAACACTGAAGCTTTCTTT. Protein sequence: CASRGTENTEAFF.

The chain combines TRBV5-8 with TRBJ2-1; D gene unclear. Trimming took 0 bases from V and 5 from J, leaving 9 bases between them. This CDR3 is 14 amino acids long. Germline V gene data show CDR1 as SGHTS and CDR2 as YDEGEE. The CDR3: CASSLALGDNEQFF. Here the CDR3 DNA reads TGTGCCAGCAGCTTGGCACTGGGCGACAATGAGCAGTTCTTC.

This clonotype was recorded many times. The chain uses TRBV7-9 and TRBJ2-3, with 13 bases that match TRBD2. V lost 1 base and J lost 2; bases outside the gene matches: 3. The germline V gene has CDR1 SEHNR and CDR2 FQNEAQ (reference sequence). The CDR3 totals 17 residues. CDR3 region: CASSLGTSGGNTDTQYF. Written as DNA, the CDR3 is TGTGCCAGCAGCTTAGGGACTAGCGGGGGAAACACAGATACGCAGTATTTT.

There are a few counts of this clonotype. The gene calls are TRBV20-1 and TRBJ2-7; TRBD1 is a possible D gene (6 bases). Germline values: CDR1 DFQATT, CDR2 SNEGSKA (reference sequence). CDR3 length equals 14 residues. The germline V and J ends were trimmed by 6 bases and 4 bases, with 19 bases remaining between them. Here the CDR3 DNA reads TGCAGTGCCCTACGGGACCTTAGGGGGTACGAGCAGTACTTC. It specifies CSALRDLRGYEQYF.

This sequence joins TRBV7-9 and TRBJ2-7; the D is unclear. Per germline, CDR1 SEHNR and CDR2 FQNEAQ (reference sequence). The CDR3 consists of 11 residues. The V and J ends lost 0 bases and 7 bases respectively, with 4 bases between them. CDR3 in DNA: TGTGCCAGCAGCTTAGCTGGAGAGCAGTACTTC. Translating gives CASSLAGEQYF.

The V gene is TRBV2, the J gene TRBJ2-3, with 7 bases fitting TRBD2. The CDR3 runs to 16 residues. Germline CDR1 and CDR2: SNHLY and FYNNEI. V shed 0 bases and J 3 bases; nucleotides not matched to a gene: 6. The chain's CDR3 is CASSEALGGGTDTQYF. In DNA, the CDR3 is TGTGCCAGCAGTGAAGCGCTTGGCGGGGGAACAGATACGCAGTATTTT.

This clonotype has a single count. This rearrangement joins TRBV29-1 to TRBJ1-2; 8 bases are a match to TRBD1. Germline-derived CDR1 and CDR2 are SQVTM and ANQGSEA. The CDR3 loop spans 15 amino acids. The J segment lost 3 bases and the V segment lost 6 bases, leaving 12 bases of the junction unmatched. The CDR3: CSVRQGTPDYYGYTF. The CDR3 DNA follows: TGCAGCGTCCGACAGGGGACCCCGGATTACTATGGCTACACCTTC.

This clonotype was found many times. J is TRBJ2-1 and V is TRBV7-2, with a tentative D call TRBD2 (6 bases). The CDR3 runs to 17 residues. Germline-derived CDR1 and CDR2 are SGHTA and FQGNSA. The V gene lost 5 bases and the J gene lost 4 bases, with 21 bases spanning the gap. This chain's CDR3 is CASSSPGTGLTYNEQFF. The CDR3 coding sequence is TGTGCCAGCAGCAGCCCCGGGACGGGACTGACTTACAATGAGCAGTTCTTC.

V usage is TRBV29-1 and J usage is TRBJ2-7; D remains unclear. The CDR3 length is 11 residues. V was cut by 3 bases and J by 2 bases, with 5 bases left in between. From germline, CDR1 is SQVTM and CDR2 ANQGSEA. CDR3 sequence reads: CSVEGTYEQYF. The DNA for the CDR3 is TGCAGCGTTGAGGGGACCTACGAGCAGTACTTC.

The chain couples TRBV11-1 to TRBJ2-7; D uncertain. V was cut by 2 bases and J by 3 bases, with 5 bases left in between. The CDR3 contains 12 residues. The germline V gene has CDR1 SGHAT and CDR2 FQDESV (reference sequence). Here the CDR3 reads CASSLYIYEQYF. The CDR3 DNA reads as TGTGCCAGCAGCTTATACATCTACGAGCAGTACTTC.

Only a few counts were recorded for this clonotype. The chain joins TRBV28 to TRBJ1-1; D is perhaps TRBD1 (5 bases). This CDR3 comprises 13 residues. Trimming pared 5 bases from V and 4 bases from J, leaving 11 bases between. Germline V gene lookup returns CDR1 MDHEN and CDR2 SYDVKM. Here the CDR3 reads CASSGQGFTEAFF. In DNA, the CDR3 is TGTGCCAGCAGTGGCCAGGGTTTCACTGAAGCTTTCTTT.

The rearrangement links TRBV4-1 to TRBJ1-2; TRBD1 is a possible D gene (5 bases). The V gene's germline CDR1 is MGHRA and CDR2 YSYEKL. Trimming shortened V by 0 bases and J by 5 bases, and 10 bases separated the two germline ends. The CDR3 loop spans 14 amino acids. CDR3 bases: TGCGCCAGCAGCCAAGAATCGGGGGGTTATGGCTACACCTTC. This codes for CASSQESGGYGYTF.

This clonotype appeared many times. This rearrangement joins TRBV21-1 to TRBJ2-5; the D call TRBD1 from the table was never checked on the DNA. TRBV21-1 is annotated as a pseudogene. The CDR3 totals 14 residues. The CDR3 protein is CASSRQGAGETQYF. The CDR3 coding sequence is TGTGCCAGCAGCAGACAGGGGGCTGGTGAGACCCAGTACTTC.

This clonotype was counted between two and nine times. The V gene is TRBV5-4, the J gene TRBJ2-2; D is uncertain. The CDR3 covers 12 residues. Trimming removed 5 bases at V and 6 bases at J, with 8 bases between. Germline values: CDR1 SGHNT, CDR2 YYREEE (reference sequence). The CDR3 DNA is TGTGCCAGCAGTCTGAGGCCCGGGGAGCTGTTTTTT. Translated, it gives CASSLRPGELFF.

This chain links TRBV6-1 with TRBJ2-1, with D unresolved. CDR3 length: 13 amino acids. Trimming cost V 2 bases and J 12 bases, with 14 bases left between them. The germline V gene has CDR1 MNHNS and CDR2 SASEGT. The CDR3 region is CASSEMMGSAQFF. Here the CDR3 DNA reads TGTGCCAGCAGTGAAATGATGGGATCCGCGCAGTTCTTC.

The chain is built from TRBV27 and TRBJ2-7, with D uncertain. The ends were cut back, 0 bases at V and 6 bases at J, with 9 bases in the middle. The germline V gene has CDR1 MNHEY and CDR2 SMNVEV (reference sequence). The CDR3 has 13 amino acids. CDR3 DNA: TGTGCCAGCAGTTTATCGCGCTTCGGCGAGCAGTACTTC. This sequence encodes CASSLSRFGEQYF.

This clonotype was observed at least ten times. CDR3 sequence: CASSLGGSQETQYF. For the CDR3, the DNA is TGTGCCAGCAGCTTAGGAGGGAGCCAAGAGACCCAGTACTTC. The chain is built from TRBV11-2 and TRBJ2-5, with TRBD2 as a possible D gene (5 bases). The CDR3 is 14 residues long. The V gene lost 1 base and the J gene lost 1 base, with 7 bases spanning the gap. Germline lookup yields CDR1 SGHAT and CDR2 FQNNGV. Based on the CDR3 plus reference TRBV11-2 and TRBJ2-5, the full variable domain is EAGVAQSPRYKIIEKRQSVAFWCNPISGHATLYWYQQILGQGPKLLIQFQNNGVVDDSQLPKDRFSAERLKGVDSTLKIQPAKLEDSAVYLCASSLGGSQETQYFGPGTRLLVL.

V and J are TRBV7-6 and TRBJ2-2; 7 bases map to TRBD2. In germline, CDR1 is SGHVS, CDR2 FNYEAQ. The CDR3 is made up of 16 amino acids. Germline trimming cut 1 base from V and 7 bases from J; bases unmatched to any gene: 9. CDR3 in amino acids: CASSLGTAGSFGELFF. CDR3 sequence (DNA): TGTGCCAGCAGCTTAGGTACAGCGGGGAGCTTCGGGGAGCTGTTTTTT.